The 9 T cell receptor beta chains below were found in one sample sequenced in a study of Graves' ophthalmopathy and Graves' hyperthyroidism. Investigators amplified TCR beta CDR3 regions from RNA transcripts. RT-PCR with HTBI primers came first, then second-round multiplex PCR. TCRdb re-derived calls from the multiplex PCR reads in MiXCR, one entry per CDR3 protein. The table has 600,000 to 650,000 distinct CDR3 sequences, around a fifth seen once; the top ten hold more than 5.5%. Sequencing used peripheral blood. These receptors all stem from a woman between 18 and 29 years old with stable Graves' hyperthyroidism. Some clones in this sample may be carry-over from other donors' samples.

This clonotype was seen at least ten times. The rearrangement links TRBV12-3 or TRBV12-4 to TRBJ2-4, with TRBD2 identical over 11 bases. The length of the CDR3 is 15 residues. The trim removed 5 bases at V and 4 bases at J, leaving 4 bases unmatched. The CDR3 DNA follows: TGTGCCAGCAGTATAACTAGCGGGGGAAAAAACATTCAGTACTTC. It encodes CASSITSGGKNIQYF.

The V call is TRBV6-2 or TRBV6-3, the J call TRBJ2-5, with D possibly matching TRBD1 (6 bases). The V and J ends lost 2 bases and 5 bases respectively, with 15 bases between them. Germline CDR1 is MNHEY and CDR2 is SVGEGT. The CDR3 sequence is 15 residues long. The CDR3 nucleotides are TGTGCCAGCAGTTACCGAGAACAGGGCGCGGAGACCCAGTACTTC. It yields the protein CASSYREQGAETQYF.

CDR3 loop: CASSPNRYEQYF. The DNA of the CDR3 is TGTGCCAGCAGTCCGAACCGTTACGAGCAGTACTTC. The chain couples TRBV12-3 or TRBV12-4 to TRBJ2-7, with D unclear. V dropped 5 bases and J dropped 4 bases, with 9 bases sitting between them. The CDR3 runs 12 residues.

This clonotype has ten or more counts. The genes are TRBV24-1 and TRBJ2-2, with D perhaps matching TRBD2 (6 bases). Germline-derived CDR1 and CDR2 are KGHDR and SFDVKD. Trimming took 0 bases from V and 1 from J, leaving 11 bases between them. There are 17 residues in the CDR3. CDR3 DNA sequence: TGTGCCACCAGTGATTTGCCGGGACTCCTGAACACCGGGGAGCTGTTTTTT. Translated, it gives CATSDLPGLLNTGELFF.

The table lists this clonotype with many counts. The V call is TRBV7-9, the J call TRBJ1-5; the D gene is possibly TRBD1 (5 bases). CDR3 length: 12 amino acids. CDR1 SEHNR and CDR2 FQNEAQ come from the germline V gene (reference sequence). Trimming left V 7 bases short and J 7 bases short, with 11 bases between. The DNA of the CDR3 is TGTGCCAGCAACAATGAGGGGCAGCCCCAGCATTTT. As protein: CASNNEGQPQHF.

This clonotype occurred many times. This sequence joins TRBV12-3 or TRBV12-4 and TRBJ2-7; 8 bases line up with TRBD1. V shed 6 bases, J shed 3 bases, and the junction held 16 bases outside the gene matches. The CDR3 contains 17 residues. The CDR3 DNA sequence: TGTGCCAGCAGCTCGACAGGGGCTGGGCTATACCTCTACGAGCAGTACTTC. It yields the protein CASSSTGAGLYLYEQYF.

This chain joins TRBV5-1 and TRBJ1-1, with 11 bases identical to TRBD1. From germline, CDR1 is SGHRS and CDR2 YFSETQ. The CDR3 extends over 15 amino acids. The trim removed 3 bases at V and 5 bases at J, leaving 6 bases unmatched. This chain's CDR3 is CASSSGQGALTEAFF. DNA for the CDR3: TGCGCCAGCAGCTCCGGACAGGGGGCTTTAACTGAAGCTTTCTTT.

At least ten counts were recorded for this clonotype. J is TRBJ1-1 and V is TRBV20-1; no clear D gene. V was cut by 7 bases and J by 1 base, with 10 bases left in between. This CDR3 has 12 amino acids. CDR1 and CDR2 from the germline V gene are DFQATT and SNEGSKA (reference sequence). CDR3 loop: CSVARPNTEAFF. In nucleotides, the CDR3 is TGCAGTGTTGCGCGACCGAACACTGAAGCTTTCTTT.

This clonotype has a count of ten or more. V and J are TRBV2 and TRBJ2-7, with 8 bases matching TRBD2. V lost 6 bases, J lost 3 bases, and 10 bases stayed unmatched. From germline, CDR1 is SNHLY and CDR2 FYNNEI. There are 15 residues in the CDR3. The DNA for the CDR3 is TGTGCCAGCAGATGGGGGCAGAGCGGGAGCTACGAGCAGTACTTC. It is translated as CASRWGQSGSYEQYF.